The 32 T cell receptor beta chains listed next were all sequenced from one sample in a study of Graves' ophthalmopathy and Graves' hyperthyroidism (dated 2018 in TCRdb). Sequencing took place on an Illumina HiSeq 2000. For repertoire sequencing, TCR beta CDR3 regions were amplified from RNA transcripts. The first round was an RT-PCR using HTBI primers with the Qiagen OneStep RT-PCR kit, and this first round was followed by a second-round multiplex PCR, then size selection and purification. TCRdb itself trimmed the public reads at Q25 with fastp, ran MiXCR and retained productive beta chains. Entries are consolidated by CDR3 protein sequence, retaining the most common genes and DNA. This sample holds about 740,000 distinct CDR3 sequences; roughly two fifths were observed only once. 44% of the sample comes from the top ten. Sequenced input: peripheral blood. These receptors all come from an adult man with Graves' ophthalmopathy.

Concerning this clonotype: A much larger clonotype is one base distant, so this may be a read error. The rearrangement joins TRBV7-9 to TRBJ1-1, with a possible D match to TRBD1 (6 bases). CDR3 length: 11 residues. Germline V gene sequence: CDR1 SEHNR, CDR2 FQNEAQ (reference sequence). This CDR3 is CASRWDTEVFF. CDR3 bases: TGTGCCAGCAGGTGGGACACTGAAGTTTTCTTT.

Remarks on this clonotype: This could be a read error, since a much larger clone is one nucleotide away. The V call is TRBV20-1, the J call TRBJ2-7, with 7 nucleotides matching TRBD1. In germline, CDR1 is DFQATT, CDR2 SNEGSKA (reference sequence). V shed 3 bases and J 1 base; nucleotides not matched to a gene: 3. The CDR3 spans 13 residues. CDR3 region: CSASPTGSYEQYF. CDR3 bases: TGCAGTGCTAGTCCGACAGGGTCCTACGAGCAGTACTTC.

The rearrangement links TRBV29-1 to TRBJ1-5; no reliable D call. CDR1 and CDR2 from the germline V gene are SQVTM and ANQGSEA. V gave up 7 bases and J gave up 11 bases, with 21 bases separating them. CDR3 length: 13 amino acids. The CDR3 region is CSASEGSRETQHF. The CDR3 DNA reads as TGCAGCGCCTCCGAGGGCAGTCGGGAGACCCAGCATTTT. The full variable domain, rest sourced from reference TRBV29-1 and TRBJ1-5, is SAVISQKPSRDICQRGTSLTIQCQVDSQVTMMFWYRQQPGQSLTLIATANQGSEATYESGFVIDKFPISRPNLTFSTLTVSNMSPEDSSIYLCSASEGSRETQHFGDGTRLSIL.

The sample holds a few counts of this clonotype. The chain carries TRBV19 and TRBJ1-1; tentative D call: TRBD1 (5 bases). The V gene's germline CDR1 is LNHDA and CDR2 SQIVND (reference sequence). The ends were cut back, 6 bases at V and 2 bases at J, with 13 bases in the middle. The CDR3 spans 14 residues. The CDR3 loop reads CASRRQHKNTEAFF. The CDR3 coding sequence is TGTGCCAGTAGGAGACAGCATAAAAACACTGAAGCTTTCTTT.

At least ten counts were recorded for this clonotype. This chain connects TRBV9 to TRBJ1-2; the D is unclear. There are 14 residues in the CDR3. Germline assignment: CDR1 SGDLS and CDR2 YYNGEE. Trimming took 4 bases from V and 4 from J, leaving 14 bases between them. The CDR3 region is CASSPSPTTYGYTF. CDR3 nucleotides: TGTGCCAGCAGCCCCTCCCCTACCACCTATGGCTACACCTTC.

This chain uses TRBV7-9 with TRBJ1-5; 7 nucleotides line up with TRBD1. There are 16 residues in the CDR3. CDR1 is SEHNR and CDR2 is FQNEAQ in the germline V gene (reference sequence). Germline trimming cut 3 bases from V and 2 bases from J; bases unmatched to any gene: 7. CDR3 coding DNA: TGTGCCAGCAGCTTCCAAGGGGGCAGCGGCAATCAGCCCCAGCATTTT. Its translation: CASSFQGGSGNQPQHF.

The CDR3 sequence is CASLGSGTGGETQYF. The CDR3 bases are TGTGCCAGCTTGGGATCCGGGACAGGGGGCGAGACCCAGTACTTC. J is TRBJ2-5 and V is TRBV2, with 12 bases that match TRBD1. This CDR3 is built from 15 residues. Trimming at V came to 8 bases and at J to 5 bases, leaving 9 bases not matched to a gene. Looked up from germline, CDR1 is SNHLY and CDR2 is FYNNEI.

V gene TRBV7-3 combines with J gene TRBJ2-5; possible D gene TRBD2, 5 bases. The last part of the DNA fits TRBJ2-1 better; the J call may be wrong. Germline V CDR1 and CDR2: SGHTA, FQGTGA. The CDR3 contains 13 residues. The chain's CDR3 is CASSLEARREQFF. For the CDR3, the DNA is TGTGCCAGCAGCCTGGAGGCTCGACGCGAGCAGTTCTTC.

This clonotype has more than one count but fewer than ten. The rearrangement joins TRBV7-9 to TRBJ2-2; 8 bases fit TRBD1. CDR1 is SEHNR, CDR2 FQNEAQ, per germline (reference sequence). V gave up 5 bases and J gave up 2 bases; unmatched junction bases: 7. CDR3 length: 16 residues. The CDR3 DNA reads as TGTGCCAGCAGCACAGACAGGGGAAGAAACACCGGGGAGCTGTTTTTT. It is translated as CASSTDRGRNTGELFF.

The rearrangement joins TRBV12-5 to TRBJ1-1, with a weak D call TRBD1 (6 bases). CDR3 length equals 15 residues. Germline-derived CDR1 and CDR2 are LGHNT and FRNRAP. Trimming took 1 base from V and 1 from J, leaving 10 bases between them. The CDR3 sequence: CASGLAGASNTEAFF. CDR3 nucleotides: TGTGCTAGTGGTTTGGCAGGGGCTTCGAACACTGAAGCTTTCTTT.

The chain has TRBV24-1 and TRBJ1-5; 8 bases fit TRBD1. Germline CDR1 is KGHDR and CDR2 is SFDVKD. V dropped 5 bases and J dropped 5; count of bases not matched to a gene: 4. The length of the CDR3 is 14 residues. Here the CDR3 reads CATSARGQDQPQHF. CDR3 nucleotide sequence: TGTGCCACCAGTGCTAGGGGACAGGATCAGCCCCAGCATTTT.

This chain uses TRBV7-8 with TRBJ2-5; 10 bases line up with TRBD2. This CDR3 has 14 amino acids. From germline, CDR1 is SGHVS and CDR2 FQNEAQ. V lost 5 bases to trimming and J lost 5 bases; unmatched junction nucleotides: 5. The CDR3 region is CASSTSGVGETQYF. The CDR3 DNA sequence: TGTGCCAGCAGCACTAGCGGGGTGGGGGAGACCCAGTACTTC.

This clonotype was detected only once. The rearrangement uses TRBV29-1 and TRBJ2-2; perhaps TRBD2 as D (5 bases). This CDR3 is 13 amino acids long. Trimming took off 6 bases at V and 10 bases at J, with 18 bases between the two ends. Germline V gene lookup returns CDR1 SQVTM and CDR2 ANQGSEA. CDR3 protein: CSVKGSTGLELFF. In nucleotides, the CDR3 is TGCAGCGTGAAGGGCAGCACGGGGTTGGAGCTGTTTTTT.

This clonotype appeared many times. The chain combines TRBV15 with TRBJ1-2, with no clear D. V was trimmed by 3 bases and J by 0 bases, leaving 11 bases between them. The germline CDR1 and CDR2 sequences are LNHNV and YYDKDF (reference sequence). This CDR3 is built from 15 residues. CDR3 residues: CATSSTLTTNYGYTF. The CDR3 DNA sequence: TGTGCCACCAGCAGTACACTGACAACTAACTATGGCTACACCTTC.

The chain uses TRBV6-5 and TRBJ2-2; D is perhaps TRBD1 (6 bases). Trimming left V 6 bases short and J 8 bases short, with 16 bases between. CDR1 MNHEY and CDR2 SVGAGI come from the germline V gene. The CDR3 extends over 14 amino acids. The CDR3 DNA follows: TGTGCCAGCAGACTCCATCAGGGGTTGGGGGAGCTGTTTTTT. This encodes CASRLHQGLGELFF.

Note on this clonotype: A much larger clonotype is one base distant, so this may be a read error. V and J are TRBV7-2 and TRBJ1-1, with D maybe TRBD1 (6 bases). The germline V and J ends were trimmed by 2 bases and 10 bases, with 20 bases remaining between them. The CDR3 has 15 residues. Per germline, CDR1 SGHTA and CDR2 FQGNSA. The CDR3 loop is CASSLIRQGNAGAFF. The CDR3 DNA reads TGTGCCAGCAGCTTAATTCGGCAGGGGAATGCTGGAGCTTTCTTT.

The V gene is TRBV25-1, the J gene TRBJ2-7; TRBD1 is a possible D gene (5 bases). Germline V CDR1 and CDR2: MGHDK, SYGVNS. Trimming left V 6 bases short and J 2 bases short, with 8 bases between. The CDR3 totals 12 residues. The CDR3 nucleotides are TGTGCCAGCAGAGACAGCACCTACGAGCAGTACTTC. This translates into CASRDSTYEQYF.

This clonotype has more than one count but fewer than ten. The chain carries TRBV20-1 and TRBJ1-5; D not resolved. Germline V gives CDR1 DFQATT, CDR2 SNEGSKA (reference sequence). Trimming removed 0 bases at V and 1 base at J, with 10 bases between. This CDR3 contains 15 residues. The CDR3 region is CSARDENGSNQPQHF. In nucleotides, the CDR3 is TGCAGTGCTAGAGATGAGAATGGAAGCAATCAGCCCCAGCATTTT.

This clonotype has ten or more counts. V gene TRBV20-1 combines with J gene TRBJ2-7; TRBD1 matches 9 bases. CDR1 and CDR2 (germline): DFQATT, SNEGSKA (reference sequence). V trimming: 0 bases; J trimming: 2 bases; junction bases outside the gene matches: 2. The CDR3 has 14 amino acids. CDR3 DNA: TGCAGTGCTAGAGATGGGGACAGGGCCTACGAGCAGTACTTC. It is translated as CSARDGDRAYEQYF.

This clonotype was seen just once. V gene TRBV6-2 or TRBV6-3 combines with J gene TRBJ2-5; 8 bases line up with TRBD2. Per germline, CDR1 MNHEY and CDR2 SVGEGT. The length of the CDR3 is 15 residues. Germline trimming cut 5 bases from V and 5 bases from J; bases unmatched to any gene: 10. The CDR3 DNA follows: TGTGCCAGCAGTGGTTCGACGGGGGGGAAGGAGACCCAGTACTTC. Translation: CASSGSTGGKETQYF.

This clonotype has only one observation. The rearrangement uses TRBV7-9 and TRBJ2-5, with D unclear. The CDR3 consists of 12 residues. The V gene's germline CDR1 is SEHNR and CDR2 FQNEAQ (reference sequence). V lost 5 bases and J lost 5, with 9 bases in between. CDR3 in amino acids: CASSKGRETQYF. CDR3 sequence (DNA): TGTGCCAGCAGCAAGGGCCGGGAGACCCAGTACTTC.

The J gene is TRBJ2-5, the V gene TRBV12-3 or TRBV12-4; D is perhaps TRBD1 (6 bases). TRBJ2-7 explains the end of the DNA better; the J call may be wrong. The length of the CDR3 is 13 residues. The CDR3 nucleotides read TGTGCCAGCAGCACGGGACACGGCTACGAGCAGTACTTC. Its protein product is CASSTGHGYEQYF.

There are a few counts of this clonotype. The chain has TRBV20-1 and TRBJ2-2; either TRBD1 or TRBD2 may supply D (7 bases each). CDR3 length equals 15 residues. From germline, CDR1 is DFQATT and CDR2 SNEGSKA (reference sequence). Trimming removed 6 bases at V and 3 bases at J, with 17 bases between. Here the CDR3 DNA reads TGCAGTGCCAGGGGGGGCGCGTCGGACACCGGGGAGCTGTTTTTT. Protein product: CSARGGASDTGELFF.

This clonotype was detected ten times or more. This chain links TRBV15 with TRBJ1-5; 10 nucleotides align to TRBD1. CDR3 length equals 16 residues. V lost 1 base to trimming and J lost 4 bases; unmatched junction nucleotides: 4. Germline CDR1 is LNHNV and CDR2 is YYDKDF (reference sequence). CDR3 bases: TGTGCCACCAGCAGAGCGAGACAGGGGGCAAATCAGCCCCAGCATTTT. It codes for CATSRARQGANQPQHF.

The V and J genes are TRBV20-1 and TRBJ1-1; a possible D gene is TRBD1 (6 bases). CDR1 is DFQATT, CDR2 SNEGSKA, per germline (reference sequence). The CDR3 totals 13 residues. V lost 4 bases, J lost 3 bases, and 12 bases lay in between. The CDR3: CSAKGGFDTEAFF. DNA of the CDR3: TGCAGTGCTAAGGGGGGGTTTGACACTGAAGCTTTCTTT.

This clonotype came up a few times. The V and J genes are TRBV7-9 and TRBJ2-7, with 9 bases aligning to TRBD1. Looked up from germline, CDR1 is SEHNR and CDR2 is FQNEAQ (reference sequence). Trimming at V came to 0 bases and at J to 6 bases, leaving 3 bases not matched to a gene. CDR3 length equals 14 residues. The CDR3 coding sequence is TGTGCCAGCAGCTTAGCCCTGGGACAGGGCGAGCAGTACTTC. It encodes CASSLALGQGEQYF. Full variable domain (missing parts from reference TRBV7-9 and TRBJ2-7): DTGVSQNPRHKITKRGQNVTFRCDPISEHNRLYWYRQTLGQGPEFLTYFQNEAQLEKSRLLSDRFSAERPKGSFSTLEIQRTEQGDSAMYLCASSLALGQGEQYFGPGTRLTVT.

This clonotype was detected only a few times. The rearrangement uses TRBV5-1 and TRBJ2-7; tentative D call: TRBD2 (5 bases). Germline V gene lookup returns CDR1 SGHRS and CDR2 YFSETQ. With 1 base removed from V and 6 bases from J, the gap between germline ends came to 14 bases. The length of the CDR3 is 14 residues. Here the CDR3 reads CASSLSRGYGEQYF. The CDR3 DNA follows: TGCGCCAGCAGCTTGAGTCGAGGGTACGGCGAGCAGTACTTC.

This clonotype came up many times. The chain carries TRBV7-2 and TRBJ1-4; D may be TRBD1 (5 bases). Trimming cost V 1 base and J 13 bases, with 13 bases left between them. This CDR3 contains 13 residues. Germline V gene sequence: CDR1 SGHTA, CDR2 FQGNSA. The CDR3 here is CASSLGLGGVLFF. DNA for the CDR3: TGTGCCAGCAGCTTAGGTTTGGGGGGGGTACTGTTTTTT.

The chain uses TRBV7-9 and TRBJ1-2; D unclear. V shed 1 base and J shed 8 bases, with 17 bases lying between them. The CDR3 covers 15 residues. In germline, CDR1 is SEHNR, CDR2 FQNEAQ (reference sequence). The CDR3 spells CASSLGRSRPWGYTF. As DNA, the CDR3 is TGTGCCAGCAGCTTAGGACGTAGCCGGCCGTGGGGCTACACCTTC.

The chain uses TRBV11-2 and TRBJ1-1; the D gene is possibly TRBD1 (5 bases). The CDR3 runs 14 residues. The V gene's germline CDR1 is SGHAT and CDR2 FQNNGV. V lost 6 bases to trimming and J lost 5 bases, with 16 bases between them. DNA for the CDR3: TGTGCCAGCAGTTTAAAGGCAGGGAGAACTGAAGCTTTCTTT. Encoded protein: CASSLKAGRTEAFF.

CDR3 bases: TGCAGTGCTAGAGGACACCACCTTACCCAAGAGACCCAGTACTTC. This codes for CSARGHHLTQETQYF. The J gene is TRBJ2-7, the V gene TRBV20-1; D is undetermined. The tail of the sequence fits TRBJ2-5 better, so the J call may be wrong. CDR1 is DFQATT and CDR2 is SNEGSKA in the germline V gene (reference sequence). The CDR3 length is 15 residues.

The V call is TRBV29-1, the J call TRBJ1-2; D may be TRBD1 (6 bases). The CDR3 totals 14 residues. Trimming left V 6 bases short and J 3 bases short, with 17 bases between. In germline, CDR1 is SQVTM, CDR2 ANQGSEA. CDR3: CSVELLTGDYGYTF. The CDR3 bases are TGCAGCGTCGAGCTACTGACAGGTGACTATGGCTACACCTTC.